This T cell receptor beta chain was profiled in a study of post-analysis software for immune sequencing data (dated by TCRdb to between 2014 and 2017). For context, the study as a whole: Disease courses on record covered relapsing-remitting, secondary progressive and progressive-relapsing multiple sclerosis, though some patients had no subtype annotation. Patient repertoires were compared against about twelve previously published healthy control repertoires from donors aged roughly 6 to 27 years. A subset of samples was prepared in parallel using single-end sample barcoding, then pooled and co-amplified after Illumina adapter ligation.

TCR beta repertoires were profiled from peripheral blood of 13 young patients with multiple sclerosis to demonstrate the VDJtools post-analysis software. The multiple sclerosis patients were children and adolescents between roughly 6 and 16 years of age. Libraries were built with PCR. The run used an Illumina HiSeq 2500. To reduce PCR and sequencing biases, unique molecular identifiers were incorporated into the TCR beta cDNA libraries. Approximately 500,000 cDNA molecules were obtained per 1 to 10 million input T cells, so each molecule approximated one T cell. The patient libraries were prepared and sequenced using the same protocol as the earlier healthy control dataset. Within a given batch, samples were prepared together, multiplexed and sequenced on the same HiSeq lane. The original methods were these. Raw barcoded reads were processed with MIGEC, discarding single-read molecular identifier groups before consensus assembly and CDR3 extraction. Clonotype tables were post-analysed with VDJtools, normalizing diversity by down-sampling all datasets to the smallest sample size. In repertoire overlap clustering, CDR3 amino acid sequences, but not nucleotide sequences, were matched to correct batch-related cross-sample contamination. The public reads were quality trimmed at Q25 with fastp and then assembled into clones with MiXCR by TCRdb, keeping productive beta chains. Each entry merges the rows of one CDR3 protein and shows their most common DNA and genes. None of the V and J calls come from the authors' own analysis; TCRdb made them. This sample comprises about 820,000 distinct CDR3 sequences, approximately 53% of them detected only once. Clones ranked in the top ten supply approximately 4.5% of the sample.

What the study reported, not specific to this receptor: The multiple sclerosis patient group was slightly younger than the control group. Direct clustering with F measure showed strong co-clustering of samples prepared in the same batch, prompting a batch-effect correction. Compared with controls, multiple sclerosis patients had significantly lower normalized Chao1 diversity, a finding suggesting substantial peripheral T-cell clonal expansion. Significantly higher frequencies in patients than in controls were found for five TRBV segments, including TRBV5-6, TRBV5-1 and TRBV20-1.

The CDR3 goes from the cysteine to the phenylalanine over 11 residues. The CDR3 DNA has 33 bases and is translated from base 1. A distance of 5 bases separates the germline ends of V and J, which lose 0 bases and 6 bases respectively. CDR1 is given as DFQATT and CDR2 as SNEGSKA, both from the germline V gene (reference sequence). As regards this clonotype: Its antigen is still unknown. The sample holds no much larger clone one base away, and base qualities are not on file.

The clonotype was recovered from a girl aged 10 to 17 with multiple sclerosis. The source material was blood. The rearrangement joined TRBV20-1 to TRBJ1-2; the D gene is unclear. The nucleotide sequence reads TGCAGTGCTAGAGATCGGGATGGCTACACCTTC. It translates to CSARDRDGYTF.